Below are 19 T cell receptor beta chains sequenced from a single sample in a study of cytomegalovirus exposure and HLA in healthy donors (dated by TCRdb to 2016 to 2017). The library came from the immunoSEQ multiplex PCR assay. The multiplex PCR relied on a mix of 60 forward primers for TCR Vbeta segments and 13 reverse primers for TCR Jbeta segments. The table comes from immuneACCESS by way of TCRdb, which keeps in-frame sequences with V and J called. Part of the clones is missing from these tables; in studies checked, under half for an unresolved V gene and the rest for unknown reasons. In all, the sample holds about 120,000 clones, and about 75% of those were seen once. The ten largest clones represent 30% of the sample. Sample: PBMCs. Every receptor here comes from a man in his sixties in good health and CMV-seropositive.

This chain uses TRBV28 with TRBJ1-1, with TRBD1 as a possible D gene (5 bases). V lost 7 bases, J lost 0 bases, and 12 bases lay in between. Germline lookup yields CDR1 MDHEN and CDR2 SYDVKM. This CDR3 is 14 amino acids long. CDR3 sequence: CASNRGGLNTEAFF. CDR3 coding DNA: TGTGCCAGCAACCGCGGGGGTTTGAACACTGAAGCTTTCTTT. Full variable domain (outside the CDR3, taken from reference TRBV28 and TRBJ1-1): DVKVTQSSRYLVKRTGEKVFLECVQDMDHENMFWYRQDPGLGLRLIYFSYDVKMKEKGDIPEGYSVSREKKERFSLILESASTNQTSMYLCASNRGGLNTEAFFGQGTRLTVV.

V usage is TRBV2 and J usage is TRBJ1-6; no reliable D call. From germline, CDR1 is SNHLY and CDR2 FYNNEI. Deletions cut 6 bases from V and 10 bases from J, with 19 bases between. The CDR3 totals 15 residues. The CDR3 DNA follows: TGTGCCAGCAGATCTAAGACCACCCGAGGGTCACCCCTCCACTTT. The encoded protein is CASRSKTTRGSPLHF.

The chain joins TRBV28 to TRBJ1-1, with unresolved D. Trimming removed 5 bases from V and 4 bases from J, with 14 bases in between. Germline lookup yields CDR1 MDHEN and CDR2 SYDVKM. The CDR3 is 14 amino acids. The CDR3 is CASSPPIDGTEAFF. The CDR3 region has the DNA TGTGCCAGCAGTCCCCCCATAGATGGCACTGAAGCTTTCTTT.

This rearrangement joins TRBV5-1 to TRBJ2-3; 9 nucleotides agree with TRBD2. The V gene end was trimmed by 0 bases and the J gene end by 6 bases; junction bases not matched to a gene: 5. In germline, CDR1 is SGHRS, CDR2 YFSETQ. The CDR3 contains 15 residues. The CDR3 spells CASSLGAGGADTQYF. In DNA form, the CDR3 reads TGCGCCAGCAGCTTGGGAGCGGGAGGTGCGGATACGCAGTATTTT.

The J gene is TRBJ1-1, the V gene TRBV29-1; 8 bases align to TRBD1. With V trimmed by 6 bases and J by 11 bases, 14 bases remained unmatched. The CDR3 totals 13 residues. The germline V gene has CDR1 SQVTM and CDR2 ANQGSEA. The CDR3 spells CSVYDRGGGFAFF. The CDR3 nucleotides read TGCAGCGTCTACGACAGGGGAGGTGGATTCGCTTTCTTT.

This clone is a singleton in its sample. This chain connects TRBV9 to TRBJ1-2, with 7 bases that match TRBD1. The ends lost 2 bases at V and 5 bases at J; junction bases unmatched: 12. The CDR3 spans 16 residues. Germline CDR1 is SGDLS and CDR2 is YYNGEE. CDR3 residues: CASSVALRGRRYGYTF. In DNA form, the CDR3 reads TGTGCCAGCAGCGTCGCCCTCAGGGGGAGGAGATATGGCTACACCTTC.

The chain has TRBV5-1 and TRBJ2-5; maybe TRBD1 (6 bases). The CDR3 has 15 amino acids. CDR1 SGHRS and CDR2 YFSETQ come from the germline V gene. The V end was cut by 3 bases, the J end by 0 bases, with 12 bases between. DNA for the CDR3: TGCGCCAGCAGCTGGAACGGACAGTACCAAGAGACCCAGTACTTC. It specifies CASSWNGQYQETQYF. The complete variable domain, with remaining parts taken from reference TRBV5-1 and TRBJ2-5, reads KAGVTQTPRYLIKTRGQQVTLSCSPISGHRSVSWYQQTPGQGLQFLFEYFSETQRNKGNFPGRFSGRQFSNSRSEMNVSTLELGDSALYLCASSWNGQYQETQYFGPGTRLLVL.

The chain uses TRBV5-5 and TRBJ2-5; D is undetermined. Germline V gene lookup returns CDR1 SGHKS and CDR2 YYEKEE (reference sequence). This CDR3 spans 16 amino acids. Trimming left V 4 bases short and J 1 base short, with 17 bases between. CDR3 sequence: CASSLARSALQETQYF. The CDR3 DNA is TGTGCCAGCAGCCTCGCGAGGAGCGCTCTCCAAGAGACCCAGTACTTC.

The chain joins TRBV19 to TRBJ2-2; 9 bases fit TRBD1. From germline, CDR1 is LNHDA and CDR2 SQIVND (reference sequence). The CDR3 length is 14 residues. V trimming: 7 bases; J trimming: 4 bases; junction bases outside the gene matches: 4. CDR3 loop: CASNRDRVTGELFF. The CDR3, as DNA: TGTGCCAGTAACCGGGACAGGGTCACCGGGGAGCTGTTTTTT.

This sequence joins TRBV29-1 and TRBJ2-7; 8 bases align to TRBD1. The V segment lost 7 bases and the J segment 3 bases; nucleotides outside the gene matches: 8. Germline CDR1 SQVTM, CDR2 ANQGSEA. The CDR3 length is 13 residues. The CDR3 nucleotides are TGCAGCGGTACCGACAGGGGAGGCTACGAGCAGTACTTC. Translating gives CSGTDRGGYEQYF.

The chain employs TRBV7-3 and TRBJ1-1, with D possibly matching TRBD1 (5 bases). Germline loops: CDR1 SGHTA, CDR2 FQGTGA. Trimming cost V 2 bases and J 8 bases, with 12 bases left between them. The CDR3 consists of 13 residues. The CDR3 region has the DNA TGTGCCAGCAGCTTACGGGGAGGGGCCGAAGCTTTCTTT. This codes for CASSLRGGAEAFF.

The chain employs TRBV5-1 and TRBJ2-7; 9 bases agree with TRBD2. Germline CDR1 SGHRS, CDR2 YFSETQ. The J segment lost 2 bases and the V segment lost 5 bases, leaving 5 bases of the junction unmatched. CDR3 length: 14 residues. In nucleotides, the CDR3 is TGCGCCAGCAGGAAGGCTAGCGGGGCCTACGAGCAGTACTTC. It yields the protein CASRKASGAYEQYF.

J is TRBJ1-2 and V is TRBV10-1; maybe TRBD1 (5 bases). CDR3 length: 14 residues. Trimming left V 4 bases short and J 6 bases short, with 15 bases between. CDR1 and CDR2 from the germline V gene are WNHNN and SYGVQD (reference sequence). The CDR3 nucleotides are TGCGCCAGCAGTGCAGGGATGAGCTTTCATGGCTACACCTTC. Its translation: CASSAGMSFHGYTF.

V is TRBV9 and J is TRBJ2-2; tentatively, D is TRBD1 (5 bases). CDR1 and CDR2 (germline): SGDLS, YYNGEE. The germline V and J ends were trimmed by 5 bases and 7 bases, with 18 bases remaining between them. The CDR3 contains 15 residues. This CDR3 reads CASRQGRQGGGELFF. CDR3 nucleotides: TGTGCCAGCAGACAAGGACGGCAGGGTGGCGGGGAGCTGTTTTTT.

The chain couples TRBV7-3 to TRBJ1-2, with D maybe TRBD1 (6 bases). The CDR3 is 13 residues long. V was shortened by 1 base and J by 6 bases, with 9 bases between the two germline ends. Germline V gene lookup returns CDR1 SGHTA and CDR2 FQGTGA. The CDR3 reads CASSLNRADGYTF. The CDR3, as DNA: TGTGCCAGCAGCTTAAACAGGGCTGATGGCTACACCTTC. The full variable domain, completed using reference TRBV7-3 and TRBJ1-2, is GAGVSQTPSNKVTEKGKYVELRCDPISGHTALYWYRQSLGQGPEFLIYFQGTGAADDSGLPNDRFFAVRPEGSVSTLKIQRTERGDSAVYLCASSLNRADGYTFGSGTRLTVV.

This clone has only a few counts. This chain links TRBV9 with TRBJ2-3; tentative D call: TRBD2 (5 bases). CDR1 and CDR2 (germline): SGDLS, YYNGEE. The CDR3 runs to 14 residues. V was cut by 3 bases and J by 0 bases, with 8 bases left in between. The CDR3 region has the DNA TGTGCCAGCAGCGCCGGAGGTAGCACAGATACGCAGTATTTT. Its translation: CASSAGGSTDTQYF.

The chain joins TRBV10-1 to TRBJ2-3, with D uncertain. The CDR3 loop spans 11 amino acids. Germline values: CDR1 WNHNN, CDR2 SYGVQD (reference sequence). Between the trimmed V and J ends, which lost 2 bases and 6 bases, there was a span of 3 bases. Written as DNA, the CDR3 is TGCGCCAGCAGTGAGCGTGATACGCAGTATTTT. Translation: CASSERDTQYF.

The chain carries TRBV14 and TRBJ2-3, with 8 bases aligning to TRBD2. The germline V gene encodes CDR1 SGHDN and CDR2 FVKESK. This CDR3 contains 18 residues. V gave up 6 bases and J gave up 1 base; unmatched junction bases: 15. The CDR3 spells CASRCCELLAACTDTQYF. In nucleotides, the CDR3 is TGTGCCAGCAGATGTTGTGAACTACTAGCGGCCTGCACAGATACGCAGTATTTT.

The chain links TRBV2 to TRBJ1-6; 10 bases agree with TRBD1. V was pared by 2 bases and J by 9 bases, with 4 bases of the junction left unmatched. The CDR3 consists of 15 residues. The germline CDR1 and CDR2 sequences are SNHLY and FYNNEI. CDR3 coding DNA: TGTGCCAGCAGTGAAACGGGACAGGGGTTTTCACCCCTCCACTTT. Protein sequence: CASSETGQGFSPLHF.